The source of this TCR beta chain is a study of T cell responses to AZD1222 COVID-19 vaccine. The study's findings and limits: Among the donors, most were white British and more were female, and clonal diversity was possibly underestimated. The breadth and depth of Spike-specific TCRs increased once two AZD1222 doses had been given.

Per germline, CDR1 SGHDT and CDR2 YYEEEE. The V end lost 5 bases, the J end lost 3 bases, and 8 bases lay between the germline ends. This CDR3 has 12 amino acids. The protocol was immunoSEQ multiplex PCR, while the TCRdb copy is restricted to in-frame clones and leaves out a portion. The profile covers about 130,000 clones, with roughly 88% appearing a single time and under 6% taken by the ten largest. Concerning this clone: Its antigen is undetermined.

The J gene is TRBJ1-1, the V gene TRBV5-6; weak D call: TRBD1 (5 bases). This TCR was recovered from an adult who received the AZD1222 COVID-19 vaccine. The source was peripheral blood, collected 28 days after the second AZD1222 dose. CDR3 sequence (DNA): TGTGCCAGCAGGGAAGGGGACACTGAAGCTTTCTTT. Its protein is CASREGDTEAFF.